This TCR beta chain originates from a study of T cell responses to AZD1222 COVID-19 vaccine. Some clones are missing from TCRdb's copy, which holds only in-frame ones; the method was immunoSEQ multiplex PCR. The data show some 80,000 clones, roughly 88% seen once. This CDR3 has 15 amino acids. Deletions cut 0 bases from V and 0 bases from J, with 10 bases between. CDR1 and CDR2 (germline): SGHDT, YYEEEE. The receptor's source is an adult who received the MenACWY meningococcal vaccine as a control. The chain is built from TRBV5-6 and TRBJ2-7, with D possibly TRBD1 on 5 matching bases. This specimen was peripheral blood, taken 28 days after the second dose of the MenACWY control vaccine. For the CDR3, the DNA is TGTGCCAGCAGCTTGGAGGGGCCGATCTCCTACGAGCAGTACTTC. It is translated as CASSLEGPISYEQYF.